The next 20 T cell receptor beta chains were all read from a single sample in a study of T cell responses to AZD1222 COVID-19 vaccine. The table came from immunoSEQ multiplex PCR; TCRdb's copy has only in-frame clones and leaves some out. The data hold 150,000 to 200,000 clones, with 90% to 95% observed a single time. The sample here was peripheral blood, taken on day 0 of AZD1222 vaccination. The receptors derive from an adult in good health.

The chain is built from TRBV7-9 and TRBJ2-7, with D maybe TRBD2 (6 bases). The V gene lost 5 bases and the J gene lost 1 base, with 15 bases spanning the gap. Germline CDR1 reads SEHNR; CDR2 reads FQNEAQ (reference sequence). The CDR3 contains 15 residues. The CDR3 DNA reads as TGTGCCAGCAGCCCAGCGGGCAGTAGGTCCTACGAGCAGTACTTC. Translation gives CASSPAGSRSYEQYF.

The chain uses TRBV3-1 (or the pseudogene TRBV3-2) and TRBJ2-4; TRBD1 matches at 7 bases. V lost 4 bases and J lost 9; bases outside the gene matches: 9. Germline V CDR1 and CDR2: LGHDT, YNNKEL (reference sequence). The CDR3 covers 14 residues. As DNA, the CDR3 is TGTGCCAGCAGCCCCGGGACAGAAGGGAGCATTCAGTACTTC. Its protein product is CASSPGTEGSIQYF.

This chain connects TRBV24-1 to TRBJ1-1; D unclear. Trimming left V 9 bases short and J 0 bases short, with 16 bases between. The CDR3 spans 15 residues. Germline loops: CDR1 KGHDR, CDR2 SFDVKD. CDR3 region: CATHIRALMNTEAFF. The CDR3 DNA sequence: TGTGCCACCCATATACGAGCTTTAATGAACACTGAAGCTTTCTTT.

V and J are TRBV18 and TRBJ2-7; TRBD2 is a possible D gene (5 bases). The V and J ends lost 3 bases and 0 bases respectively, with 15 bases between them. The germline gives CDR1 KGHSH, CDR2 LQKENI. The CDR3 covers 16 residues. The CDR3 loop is CASSPLGVGNSYEQYF. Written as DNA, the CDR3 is TGTGCCAGCTCACCCCTCGGGGTGGGAAACTCCTACGAGCAGTACTTC. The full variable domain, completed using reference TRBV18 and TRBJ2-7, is NAGVMQNPRHLVRRRGQEARLRCSPMKGHSHVYWYRQLPEEGLKFMVYLQKENIIDESGMPKERFSAEFPKEGPSILRIQQVVRGDSAAYFCASSPLGVGNSYEQYFGPGTRLTVT.

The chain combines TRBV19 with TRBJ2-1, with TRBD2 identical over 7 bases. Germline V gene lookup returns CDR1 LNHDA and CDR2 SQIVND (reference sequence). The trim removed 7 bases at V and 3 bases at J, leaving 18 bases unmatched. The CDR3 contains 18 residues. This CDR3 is CASKASGLTGGHYNEQFF. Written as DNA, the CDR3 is TGTGCCAGTAAGGCTAGCGGCCTCACTGGAGGTCACTACAATGAGCAGTTCTTC. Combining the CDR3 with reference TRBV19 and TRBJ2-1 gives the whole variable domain DGGITQSPKYLFRKEGQNVTLSCEQNLNHDAMYWYRQDPGQGLRLIYYSQIVNDFQKGDIAEGYSVSREKKESFPLTVTSAQKNPTAFYLCASKASGLTGGHYNEQFFGPGTRLTVL.

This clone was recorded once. CDR3 in amino acids: CASSQEWANTEAFF. The CDR3 coding sequence is TGTGCCAGCAGCCAAGAGTGGGCGAACACTGAAGCTTTCTTT. The chain combines TRBV4-2 with TRBJ1-1; D is unclear. Between the trimmed V and J ends, which lost 0 bases and 1 base, there was a span of 6 bases. CDR1 is LGHNA, CDR2 YNFKEQ, per germline. The CDR3 contains 14 residues.

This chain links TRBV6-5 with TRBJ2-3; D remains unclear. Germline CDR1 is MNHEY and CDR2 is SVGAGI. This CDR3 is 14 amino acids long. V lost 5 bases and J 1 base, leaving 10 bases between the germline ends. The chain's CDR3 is CASSPARGTDTQYF. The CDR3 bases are TGTGCCAGCAGTCCTGCTAGAGGCACAGATACGCAGTATTTT.

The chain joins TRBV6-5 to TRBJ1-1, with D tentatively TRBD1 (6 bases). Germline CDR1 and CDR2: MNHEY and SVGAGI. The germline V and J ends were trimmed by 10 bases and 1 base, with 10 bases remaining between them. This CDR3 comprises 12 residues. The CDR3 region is CAIDRSNTEAFF. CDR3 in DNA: TGTGCCATTGACAGGTCGAACACTGAAGCTTTCTTT.

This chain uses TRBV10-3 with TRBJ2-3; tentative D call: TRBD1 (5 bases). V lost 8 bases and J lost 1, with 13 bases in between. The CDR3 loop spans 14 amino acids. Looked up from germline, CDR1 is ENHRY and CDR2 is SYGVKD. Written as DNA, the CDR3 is TGTGCCATCGGTACAGGAACGGGCACAGATACGCAGTATTTT. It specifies CAIGTGTGTDTQYF.

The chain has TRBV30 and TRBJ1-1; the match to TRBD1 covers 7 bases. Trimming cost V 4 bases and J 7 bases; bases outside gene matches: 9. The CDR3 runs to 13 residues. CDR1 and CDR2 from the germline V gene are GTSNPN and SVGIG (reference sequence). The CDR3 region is CAWIRQGDGEAFF. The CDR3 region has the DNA TGTGCCTGGATCCGACAGGGTGATGGTGAAGCTTTCTTT.

In nucleotides, the CDR3 is TGTGCCAGCAGCAAAGGCGGTACCTCCTATAATTCACCCCTCCACTTT. Its protein product is CASSKGGTSYNSPLHF. V usage is TRBV21-1 and J usage is TRBJ1-6. TRBV21-1 corresponds to a pseudogene. This CDR3 spans 16 amino acids.

The CDR3 DNA sequence: TGTGCCAGCAGCCAAGTATGGCACAGGGCATCACACCTGAACACCGGGGAGCTGTTTTTT. Its protein is CASSQVWHRASHLNTGELFF. This chain links TRBV3-1 (or the pseudogene TRBV3-2) with TRBJ2-2, with a weak D call TRBD1 (6 bases). The V gene lost 1 base and the J gene lost 1 base, with 22 bases spanning the gap. CDR1 and CDR2 from the germline V gene are LGHDT and YNNKEL (reference sequence). The CDR3 runs to 20 residues.

The CDR3 nucleotides read TGTGCCAGCAGCTCTGGGACTAGCGGCTACGAGCAGTACTTC. This encodes CASSSGTSGYEQYF. V usage is TRBV11-1 and J usage is TRBJ2-7; 11 bases line up with TRBD2. Unmatched junction bases numbered 2, after V lost 4 bases and J lost 3 bases. The CDR3 contains 14 residues. CDR1 SGHAT and CDR2 FQDESV come from the germline V gene (reference sequence).

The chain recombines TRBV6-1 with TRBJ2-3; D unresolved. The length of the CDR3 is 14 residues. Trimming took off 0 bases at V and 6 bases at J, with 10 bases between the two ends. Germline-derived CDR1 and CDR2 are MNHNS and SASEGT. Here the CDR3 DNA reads TGTGCCAGCAGTGAAGCTTCCTTAGTGGATACGCAGTATTTT. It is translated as CASSEASLVDTQYF.

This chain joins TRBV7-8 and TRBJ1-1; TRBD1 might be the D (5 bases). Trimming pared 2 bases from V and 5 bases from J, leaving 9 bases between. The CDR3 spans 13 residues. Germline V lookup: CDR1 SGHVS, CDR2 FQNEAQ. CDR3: CASSLTGETEAFF. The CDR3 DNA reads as TGTGCCAGCAGCTTAACGGGGGAAACTGAAGCTTTCTTT.

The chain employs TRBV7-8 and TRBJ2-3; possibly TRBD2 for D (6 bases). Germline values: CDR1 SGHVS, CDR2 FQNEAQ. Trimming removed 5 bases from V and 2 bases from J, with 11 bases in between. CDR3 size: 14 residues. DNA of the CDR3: TGTGCCAGCAGCCAATGGGACTTCACAGATACGCAGTATTTT. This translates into CASSQWDFTDTQYF. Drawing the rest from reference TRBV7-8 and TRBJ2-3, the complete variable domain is GAGVSQSPRYKVAKRGQDVALRCDPISGHVSLFWYQQALGQGPEFLTYFQNEAQLDKSGLPSDRFFAERPEGSVSTLKIQRTQQEDSAVYLCASSQWDFTDTQYFGPGTRLTVL.

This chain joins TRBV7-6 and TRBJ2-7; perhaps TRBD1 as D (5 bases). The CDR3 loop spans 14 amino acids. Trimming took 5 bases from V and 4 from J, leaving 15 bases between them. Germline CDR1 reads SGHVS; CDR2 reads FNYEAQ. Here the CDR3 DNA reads TGTGCCAGCAGCCCAGCGCAGGGTCCATACGAGCAGTACTTC. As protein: CASSPAQGPYEQYF.

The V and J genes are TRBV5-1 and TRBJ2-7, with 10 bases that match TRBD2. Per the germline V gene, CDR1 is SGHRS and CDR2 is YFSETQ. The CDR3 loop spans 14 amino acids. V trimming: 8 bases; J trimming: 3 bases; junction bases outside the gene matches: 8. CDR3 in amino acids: CASAPGLAIYEQYF. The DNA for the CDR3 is TGCGCCAGTGCTCCGGGACTAGCGATCTACGAGCAGTACTTC.

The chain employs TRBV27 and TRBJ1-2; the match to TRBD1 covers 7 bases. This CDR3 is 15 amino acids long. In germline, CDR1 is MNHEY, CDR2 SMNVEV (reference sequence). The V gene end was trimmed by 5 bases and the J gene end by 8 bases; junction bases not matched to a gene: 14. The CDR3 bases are TGTGCCAGCAGTAACCATAGGGACAGAGGTCTAGGCTACACCTTC. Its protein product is CASSNHRDRGLGYTF.

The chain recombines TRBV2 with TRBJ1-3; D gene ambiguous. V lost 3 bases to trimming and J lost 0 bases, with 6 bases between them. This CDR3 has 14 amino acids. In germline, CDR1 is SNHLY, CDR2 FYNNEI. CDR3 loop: CASSDWGSGNTIYF. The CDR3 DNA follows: TGTGCCAGCAGTGATTGGGGCTCTGGAAACACCATATATTTT.